Shown below are 23 T cell receptor beta chains from a single sample sequenced in a study of T cell repertoires in cytomegalovirus infection. Antigens for these TCRs are unknown. Using its own MiXCR run on the reads, TCRdb lists one record per CDR3 protein. The sample includes about 360,000 distinct CDR3 sequences, roughly 36% of them seen just once. The source was cultured PBMCs, collected from culture after CMV antigen stimulation. These receptors were collected from a human donor in good health (CMV status not recorded). Some clones in this sample may be carry-over from other donors' samples.

CDR3 DNA sequence: TGCAGCGCAACCGGACAGAACACCGGGGAGCTGTTTTTT. Amino acid sequence: CSATGQNTGELFF. V gene TRBV29-1 combines with J gene TRBJ2-2; maybe TRBD1 (5 bases). V lost 7 bases to trimming and J lost 1 base, with 10 bases between them. The CDR3 is made up of 13 amino acids. Germline lookup yields CDR1 SQVTM and CDR2 ANQGSEA.

This clonotype was picked up a small number of times. This chain uses TRBV6-5 with TRBJ2-4, with 10 nucleotides matching TRBD2. The germline gives CDR1 MNHEY, CDR2 SVGAGI. This CDR3 is 21 amino acids long. V trimming: 2 bases; J trimming: 2 bases; junction bases outside the gene matches: 18. CDR3 coding DNA: TGTGCCAGCAGTTACACATCCGGGACTAGCGCTTGGGGCTATACCAAAAACATTCAGTACTTC. It specifies CASSYTSGTSAWGYTKNIQYF.

This clonotype was recorded a few times. The genes are TRBV5-4 and TRBJ2-1; TRBD2 matches at 8 bases. Germline-derived CDR1 and CDR2 are SGHNT and YYREEE (reference sequence). The junction had 29 bases not matched to a gene; V was cut back by 5 bases and J by 7 bases. This CDR3 comprises 21 residues. The CDR3 loop is CASRNGPLKVGEREFGNEQFF. Written as DNA, the CDR3 is TGTGCCAGCAGAAATGGCCCCCTGAAGGTCGGAGAGCGGGAGTTCGGTAATGAGCAGTTCTTC.

This chain joins TRBV2 and TRBJ2-3; D is ambiguous. CDR3 size: 15 residues. The germline V gene has CDR1 SNHLY and CDR2 FYNNEI. V gave up 7 bases and J gave up 2 bases, with 16 bases separating them. The CDR3 DNA is TGTGCCAGCACTCTCCAAGGGCCCAACACAGATACGCAGTATTTT. Encoded protein: CASTLQGPNTDTQYF. The entire variable domain, with the rest obtained from reference TRBV2 and TRBJ2-3, is as follows: EPEVTQTPSHQVTQMGQEVILRCVPISNHLYFYWYRQILGQKVEFLVSFYNNEISEKSEIFDDQFSVERPDGSNFTLKIRSTKLEDSAMYFCASTLQGPNTDTQYFGPGTRLTVL.

The CDR3 nucleotides are TGCGCCAGCAGCCAAGAAGGGGAGACCGGGGAGCTGTTTTTT. It translates to CASSQEGETGELFF. This chain joins TRBV4-3 and TRBJ2-2, with D perhaps given as TRBD1 or TRBD2 (5 bases each). This CDR3 has 14 residues. Germline lookup yields CDR1 LGHNA and CDR2 YSLEER. V was trimmed by 0 bases and J by 5 bases, leaving 7 bases between them.

The CDR3 DNA reads as TGTGCCAGTAGGTCTAGAGCGGTCCCCACAGATACGCAGTATTTT. This gives the protein CASRSRAVPTDTQYF. The chain is built from TRBV19 and TRBJ2-3; D is perhaps TRBD2 (5 bases). This CDR3 has 15 residues. Germline CDR1 reads LNHDA; CDR2 reads SQIVND (reference sequence). The ends were cut back, 6 bases at V and 2 bases at J, with 15 bases in the middle. Full variable domain (remainder filled in from reference TRBV19 and TRBJ2-3): DGGITQSPKYLFRKEGQNVTLSCEQNLNHDAMYWYRQDPGQGLRLIYYSQIVNDFQKGDIAEGYSVSREKKESFPLTVTSAQKNPTAFYLCASRSRAVPTDTQYFGPGTRLTVL.

This CDR3 is CASSGGGAPQRSEAFF. DNA of the CDR3: TGTGCCAGCAGTGGGGGTGGGGCACCTCAACGGTCTGAAGCTTTCTTT. V usage is TRBV2 and J usage is TRBJ1-1, with D tentatively TRBD1 (5 bases). CDR3 length equals 16 residues. Trimming removed 4 bases at V and 6 bases at J, with 21 bases between. Germline values: CDR1 SNHLY, CDR2 FYNNEI.

The rearrangement uses TRBV11-2 and TRBJ2-2; D not certain. V was pared by 0 bases and J by 1 base, with 21 bases between. Germline V gene sequence: CDR1 SGHAT, CDR2 FQNNGV. The CDR3 has 20 residues. CDR3 sequence (DNA): TGTGCCAGCAGCTTAGATGGCGCCCCGCGCGAACACCTGAACACCGGGGAGCTGTTTTTT. Its translation is CASSLDGAPREHLNTGELFF.

This chain uses TRBV2 with TRBJ2-2; 10 bases map to TRBD2. The germline V gene has CDR1 SNHLY and CDR2 FYNNEI. CDR3 length equals 15 residues. Trimming took 8 bases from V and 1 from J; bases not matched to a gene: 4. CDR3 sequence reads: CASRGLAENTGELFF. The CDR3 DNA reads TGTGCCAGCCGCGGACTAGCGGAGAACACCGGGGAGCTGTTTTTT.

This clonotype was recorded many times. The CDR3 nucleotides read TGTGCCAGCAGCACACAGGGGGCCGTGGGAAACACCATATATTTT. Its protein product is CASSTQGAVGNTIYF. The chain employs TRBV12-3 or TRBV12-4 and TRBJ1-3; 9 nucleotides agree with TRBD1. J was trimmed by 4 bases and V by 6 bases; bases with no gene match: 7. The CDR3 is 15 amino acids.

In this sample, this clonotype turned up a few times. This sequence joins TRBV28 and TRBJ1-5, with a possible D match to TRBD1 (5 bases). Trimming removed 8 bases from V and 5 bases from J, with 19 bases in between. The germline V gene encodes CDR1 MDHEN and CDR2 SYDVKM. CDR3 length equals 15 residues. DNA for the CDR3: TGTGCCAGCTCTCGGGCCCCTTTACAGGATCAGCCCCAGCATTTT. It translates to CASSRAPLQDQPQHF.

This clonotype was recorded a few times. This chain connects TRBV6-6 to TRBJ1-3; D uncertain. This CDR3 is 13 amino acids long. The V gene lost 6 bases and the J gene lost 3 bases, with 9 bases spanning the gap. CDR1 and CDR2 (germline): MNHNY, SVGAGI (reference sequence). The CDR3 sequence is CASRGRIGNTIYF. In DNA, the CDR3 is TGTGCCAGCAGAGGACGGATTGGAAACACCATATATTTT.

The J gene is TRBJ1-2, the V gene TRBV27, with 10 bases matching TRBD1. This CDR3 spans 17 amino acids. V dropped 2 bases and J dropped 4; count of bases not matched to a gene: 10. CDR1 is MNHEY and CDR2 is SMNVEV in the germline V gene (reference sequence). This CDR3 is CASSLTGTGALGYGYTF. CDR3 DNA: TGTGCCAGCAGTTTAACCGGGACAGGGGCACTTGGCTATGGCTACACCTTC.

This clonotype was seen only a few times. V usage is TRBV6-6 and J usage is TRBJ2-3, with D tentatively TRBD2 (5 bases). Germline CDR1 MNHNY, CDR2 SVGAGI (reference sequence). Trimming cost V 6 bases and J 0 bases, with 16 bases left between them. The CDR3 covers 16 residues. The CDR3 protein is CASRPGLLTSTDTQYF. As DNA, the CDR3 is TGTGCCAGCAGGCCCGGACTTCTAACGAGCACAGATACGCAGTATTTT.

This clonotype was counted a few times. The chain employs TRBV12-3 or TRBV12-4 and TRBJ2-7; D is possibly TRBD2 (6 bases). Trimming left V 4 bases short and J 0 bases short, with 13 bases between. The CDR3 covers 15 residues. CDR3 sequence: CASSSTTRGSYEQYV. The CDR3 DNA follows: TGTGCCAGCAGTTCAACGACTAGGGGCTCCTACGAGCAGTACGTC.

This clonotype has only a few counts. This chain links TRBV7-2 with TRBJ1-1; TRBD1 might be the D (5 bases). The CDR3 sequence is 14 residues long. The V gene lost 6 bases and the J gene lost 6 bases, with 17 bases spanning the gap. Germline CDR1 and CDR2: SGHTA and FQGNSA. CDR3 residues: CASRGRDAGAEAFF. As DNA, the CDR3 is TGTGCCAGCAGGGGCCGGGACGCTGGGGCTGAAGCTTTCTTT.

This clonotype was detected only a few times. The gene calls are TRBV3-1 and TRBJ2-1; D possibly corresponds to TRBD2 (5 bases). Trimming took 1 base from V and 5 from J, leaving 6 bases between them. There are 13 residues in the CDR3. Germline values: CDR1 LGHDT, CDR2 YNNKEL (reference sequence). Here the CDR3 reads CASSQAGNNEQFF. CDR3 DNA sequence: TGTGCCAGCAGCCAAGCGGGGAACAATGAGCAGTTCTTC.

This clonotype was seen a handful of times. V is TRBV11-2 and J is TRBJ2-7; no reliable D call. The CDR3 covers 11 residues. Germline CDR1 is SGHAT and CDR2 is FQNNGV. V lost 5 bases, J lost 4 bases, and 6 bases lay in between. The CDR3 protein is CASSGNYEQYV. Written as DNA, the CDR3 is TGTGCCAGCAGCGGAAATTACGAGCAGTACGTC.

The chain employs TRBV7-9 and TRBJ2-3; 9 bases fit TRBD1. The CDR3 runs 16 residues. Germline values: CDR1 SEHNR, CDR2 FQNEAQ (reference sequence). J gave up 2 bases and V 5 bases, and 8 bases lay outside the gene matches. The CDR3 loop reads CASSVYRGQFTDTQYF. DNA of the CDR3: TGTGCCAGCAGCGTGTACAGGGGGCAATTCACAGATACGCAGTATTTT.

The J gene is TRBJ1-5, the V gene TRBV30; TRBD1 might be the D (6 bases). This CDR3 spans 13 amino acids. Trimming stripped 2 bases from V and 10 bases from J, with 15 bases between. CDR1 and CDR2 (germline): GTSNPN, SVGIG (reference sequence). The CDR3 protein is CAWSYQGTPPQHF. CDR3 nucleotides: TGTGCCTGGAGTTACCAGGGGACCCCTCCCCAGCATTTT.

This clonotype was recorded a few times. This chain uses TRBV7-8 with TRBJ2-5; 15 nucleotides align to TRBD2. The CDR3 covers 15 residues. V shed 5 bases and J 4 bases; nucleotides not matched to a gene: 2. Germline-derived CDR1 and CDR2 are SGHVS and FQNEAQ. Here the CDR3 reads CASSRGLAGGETQYF. CDR3 bases: TGTGCCAGCAGCCGGGGACTAGCGGGAGGAGAGACCCAGTACTTC.

The chain links TRBV27 to TRBJ2-7; D is undetermined. The germline CDR1 and CDR2 sequences are MNHEY and SMNVEV (reference sequence). The CDR3 has 13 residues. The V end lost 2 bases, the J end lost 2 bases, and 7 bases lay between the germline ends. The CDR3 nucleotides read TGTGCCAGCAGTTTAGGCATTACCTACGAGCAGTACTTC. The encoded protein is CASSLGITYEQYF.

J is TRBJ1-1 and V is TRBV28, with 12 positions matching TRBD1. The CDR3 spans 17 residues. Germline V gene lookup returns CDR1 MDHEN and CDR2 SYDVKM. Germline trimming cut 5 bases from V and 2 bases from J; bases unmatched to any gene: 9. CDR3 sequence reads: CASSPRPGTGGNTEAFF. As DNA, the CDR3 is TGTGCCAGCAGTCCCCGTCCCGGGACAGGGGGCAACACTGAAGCTTTCTTT.